A single sample gave rise to the 29 T cell receptor beta chains below, sequenced in a study of vaccination and CD4 T cells after COVID-19. Cultured CD4+ T cell DNA underwent sequencing with the Oncomine TCR Beta short-read assay. TCRdb redid the calling of the PCR reads with MiXCR, one entry per CDR3 protein. Of about 16,000 distinct CDR3 sequences in the sample, about 52% are singletons; the top ten hold approximately 3.7%. The treatment denotes: approximately nine-day PBMC culture with coronavirus spike peptide pools or control peptides (ViraFEST assay). Antigens of these TCRs are unknown. Sequencing used CD4+ T cells from blood, cultured in vitro, obtained before SARS-CoV-2 vaccination. The receptor source for this set is a human donor who had recovered from COVID-19.

This clonotype was seen a handful of times. The rearrangement links TRBV7-3 to TRBJ2-2, with a weak D call TRBD2 (5 bases). Germline V gene lookup returns CDR1 SGHTA and CDR2 FQGTGA. V lost 5 bases to trimming and J lost 5 bases, with 12 bases between them. There are 14 residues in the CDR3. The CDR3 sequence is CASSPTSWTGELFF. The CDR3 DNA reads as TGTGCCAGCAGCCCTACTAGTTGGACCGGGGAGCTGTTTTTT.

DNA of the CDR3: TGTGCCACCAGTGATGTAGGACAGAACTACAATGAGCAGTTCTTC. It codes for CATSDVGQNYNEQFF. The chain combines TRBV24-1 with TRBJ2-1; D might be TRBD1 (6 bases). Trimming left V 3 bases short and J 3 bases short, with 11 bases between. Germline CDR1 is KGHDR and CDR2 is SFDVKD. The CDR3 contains 15 residues.

J is TRBJ1-1 and V is TRBV6-2 or TRBV6-3, with D perhaps TRBD1 (6 bases). The CDR3 sequence is 16 residues long. The germline V and J ends were trimmed by 6 bases and 0 bases, with 17 bases remaining between them. Germline CDR1 MNHEY, CDR2 SVGEGT. The CDR3: CASRRHRDTVNTEAFF. CDR3 nucleotides: TGTGCCAGCAGACGTCATCGGGACACCGTGAACACTGAAGCTTTCTTT.

The table lists this clonotype with a few counts. The genes are TRBV6-1 and TRBJ1-2, with D perhaps TRBD1 (5 bases). In germline, CDR1 is MNHNS, CDR2 SASEGT. This CDR3 spans 15 amino acids. V gave up 6 bases and J gave up 7 bases, with 21 bases separating them. The CDR3 reads CASRQTGLSVGGYTF. CDR3 DNA sequence: TGTGCCAGCAGACAGACGGGACTCTCGGTCGGTGGCTACACCTTC.

This chain uses TRBV20-1 with TRBJ2-1, with D possibly matching TRBD2 (5 bases). Germline V CDR1 and CDR2: DFQATT, SNEGSKA (reference sequence). The CDR3 sequence is 13 residues long. V was shortened by 7 bases and J by 6 bases, with 16 bases between the two germline ends. The CDR3 bases are TGCAGTGGTGACGCGACTACGTCCAATGAGCAGTTCTTC. Its protein product is CSGDATTSNEQFF.

This chain uses TRBV20-1 with TRBJ1-1; D is uncertain. The CDR3 covers 13 residues. Germline CDR1 reads DFQATT; CDR2 reads SNEGSKA (reference sequence). Trimming took off 3 bases at V and 6 bases at J, with 14 bases between the two ends. CDR3 sequence reads: CSARVTGLSEAFF. In DNA, the CDR3 is TGCAGTGCTAGGGTCACGGGCCTTTCTGAAGCTTTCTTT.

The chain employs TRBV7-3 and TRBJ1-1; maybe TRBD1 (5 bases). CDR1 and CDR2 (germline): SGHTA, FQGTGA. Trimming pared 5 bases from V and 1 base from J, leaving 17 bases between. The CDR3 extends over 16 amino acids. CDR3 residues: CASSDTGGGRNTEAFF. The CDR3 nucleotides read TGTGCCAGCAGCGACACCGGGGGGGGGAGGAACACTGAAGCTTTCTTT. The full variable domain, completed using reference TRBV7-3 and TRBJ1-1, is GAGVSQTPSNKVTEKGKYVELRCDPISGHTALYWYRQSLGQGPEFLIYFQGTGAADDSGLPNDRFFAVRPEGSVSTLKIQRTERGDSAVYLCASSDTGGGRNTEAFFGQGTRLTVV.

The gene calls are TRBV7-8 and TRBJ1-1; 9 positions match TRBD1. V shed 1 base and J 1 base; nucleotides not matched to a gene: 7. The germline gives CDR1 SGHVS, CDR2 FQNEAQ. The CDR3 has 17 amino acids. CDR3 in DNA: TGTGCCAGCAGCTTAGTAATCTCGACAGGGGGGAACACTGAAGCTTTCTTT. It codes for CASSLVISTGGNTEAFF.

The J gene is TRBJ1-1, the V gene TRBV7-2; D is uncertain. The CDR3 is 14 residues long. The V end lost 2 bases, the J end lost 0 bases, and 7 bases lay between the germline ends. The germline gives CDR1 SGHTA, CDR2 FQGNSA. CDR3 in DNA: TGTGCCAGCAGCTTAAACAGCCTGAACACTGAAGCTTTCTTT. It codes for CASSLNSLNTEAFF.

The J gene is TRBJ2-5, the V gene TRBV6-2 or TRBV6-3; 7 bases map to TRBD2. The length of the CDR3 is 13 residues. V lost 2 bases to trimming and J lost 8 bases; unmatched junction nucleotides: 5. Germline V gives CDR1 MNHEY, CDR2 SVGEGT. CDR3 nucleotides: TGTGCCAGCAGTTACGGAGAGCGGGGAACCCAGTACTTC. This codes for CASSYGERGTQYF.

V is TRBV11-2 and J is TRBJ2-3; tentatively, D is TRBD2 (6 bases). The CDR3 has 15 residues. V lost 1 base and J 2 bases, leaving 10 bases between the germline ends. The germline V gene has CDR1 SGHAT and CDR2 FQNNGV. The DNA of the CDR3 is TGTGCCAGCAGCTTAGCTGCGGGGCCCACAGATACGCAGTATTTT. Encoded protein: CASSLAAGPTDTQYF.

The J gene is TRBJ1-1, the V gene TRBV30, with TRBD1 matching over 7 bases. CDR1 GTSNPN and CDR2 SVGIG come from the germline V gene (reference sequence). The J segment lost 1 base and the V segment lost 3 bases, leaving 11 bases of the junction unmatched. The CDR3 covers 16 residues. CDR3: CAWSPIQGGGNTEAFF. Here the CDR3 DNA reads TGTGCCTGGAGCCCGATCCAGGGGGGAGGGAACACTGAAGCTTTCTTT.

This clonotype qualifies as medium-sized. The rearrangement uses TRBV6-1 and TRBJ1-2; 8 bases align to TRBD1. CDR1 is MNHNS, CDR2 SASEGT, per germline. The J segment lost 4 bases and the V segment lost 3 bases, leaving 4 bases of the junction unmatched. This CDR3 region has 14 residues. The CDR3: CASSEDRAPYGYTF. The CDR3 nucleotides read TGTGCCAGCAGTGAGGACAGGGCCCCCTATGGCTACACCTTC.

The table lists this clonotype with a few counts. This sequence joins TRBV2 and TRBJ1-5; D is unresolved. CDR3 length: 13 amino acids. V dropped 1 base and J dropped 11 bases, with 12 bases sitting between them. Per germline, CDR1 SNHLY and CDR2 FYNNEI. CDR3 in amino acids: CASSEDKTRAQHF. The CDR3 DNA follows: TGTGCCAGCAGTGAAGATAAGACACGGGCCCAGCATTTT.

J is TRBJ2-7 and V is TRBV29-1; 10 positions match TRBD2. The CDR3 spans 16 residues. After removal of 2 bases from V and 0 bases from J, the junction contained 7 bases not matched to a gene. The germline gives CDR1 SQVTM, CDR2 ANQGSEA. Here the CDR3 reads CSVEISGTSASYEQYF. Here the CDR3 DNA reads TGCAGCGTTGAAATATCCGGGACTAGCGCCTCCTACGAGCAGTACTTC.

Comments on this clonotype: In this CDR3 the conserved last residue, phenylalanine or tryptophan, is missing, so a read error is likely. The chain couples TRBV20-1 to TRBJ1-5; D might be TRBD1 (6 bases). V was cut by 0 bases and J by 4 bases, with 16 bases left in between. This CDR3 has 16 residues. CDR1 and CDR2 from the germline V gene are DFQATT and SNEGSKA (reference sequence). The CDR3 protein is CSARDIEQGGNQPQHS. The CDR3 DNA reads TGCAGTGCTAGAGATATAGAACAGGGTGGTAATCAGCCCCAGCATTCT.

The V gene is TRBV7-2, the J gene TRBJ2-5, with D unresolved. This CDR3 contains 13 residues. The germline V gene has CDR1 SGHTA and CDR2 FQGNSA. The V and J ends lost 1 base and 6 bases respectively, with 9 bases between them. The CDR3 is CASSLESRQTQYF. The CDR3 nucleotides are TGTGCCAGCAGCTTAGAATCAAGGCAGACCCAGTACTTC.

V gene TRBV6-5 combines with J gene TRBJ1-6; 7 bases agree with TRBD1. The CDR3 length is 15 residues. Losses at the gene ends were 0 bases for V and 16 bases for J; bases not matched to a gene: 12. Germline loops: CDR1 MNHEY, CDR2 SVGAGI. CDR3 nucleotides: TGTGCCAGCAGTTACTCAACGGGACAGTCTTATTTTCTCCACTTT. Its translation is CASSYSTGQSYFLHF.

This chain uses TRBV20-1 with TRBJ2-3; D gene uncertain. The CDR3 length is 15 residues. Trimming shortened V by 6 bases and J by 5 bases, and 21 bases separated the two germline ends. Germline CDR1 reads DFQATT; CDR2 reads SNEGSKA (reference sequence). The CDR3 nucleotides are TGCAGTGCCATACGCCGACTCCAGGTCCAAGATACGCAGTATTTT. Protein product: CSAIRRLQVQDTQYF.

The rearrangement links TRBV6-2 or TRBV6-3 to TRBJ1-3; D is undetermined. The CDR3 runs 16 residues. Germline CDR1 is MNHEY and CDR2 is SVGEGT. The V end lost 2 bases, the J end lost 0 bases, and 11 bases lay between the germline ends. The DNA for the CDR3 is TGTGCCAGCAGTTACGGCGGCAGAAGCTCTGGAAACACCATATATTTT. This gives the protein CASSYGGRSSGNTIYF.

This chain connects TRBV7-2 to TRBJ2-7; D is ambiguous. The CDR3 sequence is 13 residues long. V was clipped by 1 base and J by 4 bases, with 8 bases between them. Germline CDR1 SGHTA, CDR2 FQGNSA. The CDR3 loop is CASSLGGGYEQYF. The DNA of the CDR3 is TGTGCCAGCAGCTTAGGAGGTGGGTACGAGCAGTACTTC.

This clonotype is a singleton in its sample. This rearrangement joins TRBV7-2 to TRBJ2-1, with D uncertain. The germline V gene encodes CDR1 SGHTA and CDR2 FQGNSA. The V end was cut by 4 bases, the J end by 5 bases, with 12 bases between. The CDR3 sequence is 14 residues long. CDR3 sequence: CASSWGGPNNEQFF. CDR3 coding DNA: TGTGCCAGCAGCTGGGGTGGGCCTAACAATGAGCAGTTCTTC.

The chain links TRBV7-9 to TRBJ1-6, with 11 bases identical to TRBD1. CDR1 SEHNR and CDR2 FQNEAQ come from the germline V gene (reference sequence). The CDR3 covers 16 residues. Trimming at V came to 1 base and at J to 10 bases, leaving 6 bases not matched to a gene. The chain's CDR3 is CASSLVAGTGGSPLHF. The CDR3 coding sequence is TGTGCCAGCAGCTTAGTCGCTGGGACAGGGGGATCACCCCTCCACTTT.

This clonotype was seen a handful of times. The chain combines TRBV14 with TRBJ1-1; 10 bases are a match to TRBD1. Per germline, CDR1 SGHDN and CDR2 FVKESK. The CDR3 is 15 residues long. V shed 2 bases, J shed 3 bases, and the junction held 3 bases outside the gene matches. The CDR3 nucleotides read TGTGCCAGCAGCCAAAGGACAGGGGGTCACACTGAAGCTTTCTTT. It translates to CASSQRTGGHTEAFF.

The chain has TRBV6-1 and TRBJ1-5; 7 bases agree with TRBD1. This CDR3 is 14 amino acids long. Germline CDR1 is MNHNS and CDR2 is SASEGT. With 6 bases clipped from V and 2 bases from J, the junction kept 4 bases outside the gene matches. The CDR3 protein is CASRRQGRNQPQHF. The CDR3 DNA reads TGTGCCAGCAGGCGACAGGGCCGCAATCAGCCCCAGCATTTT.

Comment on this clonotype: One junction end disagrees with the germline gene, perhaps due to a read error. The chain uses TRBV29-1 and TRBJ2-3; D may correspond to TRBD1 or TRBD2 (5 bases each). Germline V CDR1 and CDR2: SQVTM, ANQGSEA. CDR3 size: 13 residues. DNA of the CDR3: TGTAGCGTCGCCAAGGGGTCCACAGATACGCAGTATTTT. It translates to CSVAKGSTDTQYF.

J is TRBJ1-5 and V is TRBV6-2 or TRBV6-3, with TRBD1 as a possible D gene (6 bases). The ends were cut back, 6 bases at V and 7 bases at J, with 16 bases in the middle. Per the germline V gene, CDR1 is MNHEY and CDR2 is SVGEGT. The CDR3 runs 14 residues. CDR3 sequence: CASSRDRRGQPQHF. CDR3 nucleotides: TGTGCCAGCAGCCGTGACAGGAGGGGACAGCCCCAGCATTTT.

The V and J genes are TRBV24-1 and TRBJ2-1, with 14 bases fitting TRBD2. With 5 bases clipped from V and 8 bases from J, the junction kept 7 bases outside the gene matches. CDR3 length: 16 amino acids. Germline CDR1 and CDR2: KGHDR and SFDVKD. The CDR3 DNA follows: TGTGCCACCAGTGGCAGACTAGCGGGAGGGCCGGATGAGCAGTTCTTC. This translates into CATSGRLAGGPDEQFF.

V gene TRBV19 combines with J gene TRBJ2-5; D uncertain. The CDR3 has 11 amino acids. V was trimmed by 6 bases and J by 2 bases, leaving 4 bases between them. Germline lookup yields CDR1 LNHDA and CDR2 SQIVND (reference sequence). This CDR3 is CASSLQETQYF. CDR3 sequence (DNA): TGTGCCAGTAGCTTACAAGAGACCCAGTACTTC. The entire variable domain, with the rest obtained from reference TRBV19 and TRBJ2-5, is as follows: DGGITQSPKYLFRKEGQNVTLSCEQNLNHDAMYWYRQDPGQGLRLIYYSQIVNDFQKGDIAEGYSVSREKKESFPLTVTSAQKNPTAFYLCASSLQETQYFGPGTRLLVL.